The T cell receptor (beta chain) described here comes from a study of PD-L1 blockade in urothelial cancer. Study context: Patients initiated atezolizumab in the mid-2010s at 1,200 mg intravenously every 3 weeks. A median of approximately 150,000 T cells was found in the blood samples. Study findings and constraints: For durable-benefit patients, tumor-associated blood clones expanded more at 3 weeks.

The repertoire was sequenced with immunoSEQ multiplex PCR; TCRdb's copy has only in-frame clones and lacks some. The data hold more than 75,000 clones, with approximately 90% observed a single time. With regard to this clone: Its antigen is unknown.

Germline V gene sequence: CDR1 MNHNY, CDR2 SVGAGI (reference sequence). The CDR3 covers 14 residues. The V end lost 7 bases, the J end lost 5 bases, and 17 bases lay between the germline ends. Each patient gave between 1 and 8 samples, pretreatment and on-treatment. The specimen comprised PBMCs, sampled around atezolizumab (anti-PD-L1) treatment. This receptor was identified in a man in his sixties with urothelial cancer. The rearrangement joins TRBV6-6 to TRBJ2-5; the D is unclear. The CDR3 here is CASTSRSTGETQYF. The CDR3 DNA is TGTGCCAGCACCTCGAGATCGACCGGGGAGACCCAGTACTTC.